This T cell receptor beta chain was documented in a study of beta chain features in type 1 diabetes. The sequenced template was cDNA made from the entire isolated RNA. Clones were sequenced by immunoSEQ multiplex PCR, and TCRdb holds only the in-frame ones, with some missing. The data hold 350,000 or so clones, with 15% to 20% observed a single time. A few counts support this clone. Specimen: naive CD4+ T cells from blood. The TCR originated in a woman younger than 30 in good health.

Here the CDR3 reads CASSLDGRRDGELFF. CDR3 in DNA: TGTGCCAGCAGCTTAGACGGGAGGAGGGACGGGGAGCTGTTTTTT. The chain is built from TRBV7-2 and TRBJ2-2; 7 bases fit TRBD2. V lost 1 base to trimming and J lost 7 bases; unmatched junction nucleotides: 6. The CDR3 extends over 15 amino acids. Per the germline V gene, CDR1 is SGHTA and CDR2 is FQGNSA.